The 15 T cell receptor beta chains given below trace back to one sample, sequenced in a study of T cell responses to AZD1222 COVID-19 vaccine (dated by TCRdb to the early 2020s). The intended sense of this specimen's time point label: baseline before first vaccination. The receptor library was made with the immunoSEQ multiplex PCR assay. TCRdb retrieved this table from immuneACCESS and kept in-frame rearrangements only. Not all clones are present; in checked studies, unresolved V genes account for under half, and no reason is known for the remainder. The sample yields about 180,000 clones; almost 90% were counted once. The top ten hold approximately 7.7% of the sample. This specimen was peripheral blood, taken on day 0 of AZD1222 vaccination. All receptors derive from an adult in good health.

The chain joins TRBV5-1 to TRBJ2-2; a possible D gene is TRBD2 (6 bases). Germline V gene sequence: CDR1 SGHRS, CDR2 YFSETQ. The V and J ends lost 0 bases and 4 bases respectively, with 13 bases between them. The CDR3 runs to 16 residues. CDR3 nucleotides: TGCGCCAGCAGCTTGGTCAGGGCCGGGGGCACCGGGGAGCTGTTTTTT. Translated: CASSLVRAGGTGELFF.

This clone came up once. The gene calls are TRBV24-1 and TRBJ2-3; no definite D call. Germline V gene data show CDR1 as KGHDR and CDR2 as SFDVKD. Trimming pared 1 base from V and 9 bases from J, leaving 7 bases between. This CDR3 region has 12 residues. The CDR3 loop is CATSDFGWTQYF. In DNA form, the CDR3 reads TGTGCCACCAGTGATTTCGGTTGGACGCAGTATTTT.

This clone is a singleton in its sample. The chain has TRBV3-1 (or the pseudogene TRBV3-2) and TRBJ1-4; D not certain. This CDR3 is built from 12 residues. The V end was cut by 4 bases, the J end by 7 bases, with 7 bases between. Looked up from germline, CDR1 is LGHDT and CDR2 is YNNKEL (reference sequence). CDR3 sequence: CASSRTGEKLFF. In nucleotides, the CDR3 is TGTGCCAGCAGCCGTACGGGTGAAAAACTGTTTTTT.

This sequence joins TRBV24-1 and TRBJ2-7; D not resolved. The CDR3 spans 15 residues. V was cut by 7 bases and J by 0 bases, with 15 bases left in between. Germline CDR1 reads KGHDR; CDR2 reads SFDVKD. The chain's CDR3 is CATSPGQRSSYEQYF. CDR3 sequence (DNA): TGTGCCACCAGCCCGGGCCAGAGGAGCTCCTACGAGCAGTACTTC.

V gene TRBV9 combines with J gene TRBJ2-2; TRBD1 agrees at 10 bases. CDR1 and CDR2 from the germline V gene are SGDLS and YYNGEE. CDR3 size: 16 residues. The V segment lost 4 bases and the J segment 4 bases; nucleotides outside the gene matches: 7. The CDR3 sequence: CASSFRQGALTGELFF. The CDR3 DNA sequence: TGTGCCAGCAGCTTCCGACAGGGGGCGCTCACCGGGGAGCTGTTTTTT.

This rearrangement joins TRBV3-1 (or the pseudogene TRBV3-2) to TRBJ1-1; tentatively, D is TRBD1 (6 bases). The CDR3 consists of 17 residues. V lost 4 bases to trimming and J lost 4 bases, with 22 bases between them. Germline-derived CDR1 and CDR2 are LGHDT and YNNKEL (reference sequence). As DNA, the CDR3 is TGTGCCAGCAGCCCCCCATCGCGAAGGTCAGGGGTCACTGAAGCTTTCTTT. Translation: CASSPPSRRSGVTEAFF.

J is TRBJ2-7 and V is TRBV3-1 (or the pseudogene TRBV3-2); 7 bases fit TRBD2. The V gene end was trimmed by 6 bases and the J gene end by 5 bases; junction bases not matched to a gene: 13. The CDR3 extends over 15 amino acids. Germline assignment: CDR1 LGHDT and CDR2 YNNKEL (reference sequence). Here the CDR3 reads CASSERRAGSHEQYF. In DNA, the CDR3 is TGTGCCAGCAGTGAGAGGCGAGCGGGGTCCCACGAGCAGTACTTC.

The chain couples TRBV4-1 to TRBJ2-1; no reliable D call. CDR1 and CDR2 from the germline V gene are MGHRA and YSYEKL. V lost 1 base and J lost 4, with 8 bases in between. This CDR3 region has 14 residues. CDR3 sequence (DNA): TGCGCCAGCAGCCAAGTCCAGTCGTACAATGAGCAGTTCTTC. Protein: CASSQVQSYNEQFF.

The chain uses TRBV4-1 and TRBJ2-2, with TRBD1 matching 10 bases. Germline loops: CDR1 MGHRA, CDR2 YSYEKL. V shed 1 base and J 7 bases; nucleotides not matched to a gene: 3. CDR3 size: 15 residues. This CDR3 reads CASSQGGQGIGELFF. In DNA, the CDR3 is TGCGCCAGCAGCCAAGGGGGACAGGGGATCGGGGAGCTGTTTTTT.

The genes are TRBV15 and TRBJ1-1; tentative D call: TRBD1 (5 bases). The V end lost 0 bases, the J end lost 1 base, and 12 bases lay between the germline ends. The CDR3 runs 16 residues. Germline V gives CDR1 LNHNV, CDR2 YYDKDF (reference sequence). CDR3 residues: CATSRDFRGWNTEAFF. In nucleotides, the CDR3 is TGTGCCACCAGCAGAGATTTTCGGGGGTGGAACACTGAAGCTTTCTTT.

V gene TRBV3-1 (or the pseudogene TRBV3-2) combines with J gene TRBJ1-1; D is possibly TRBD1 (5 bases). CDR3 length equals 12 residues. With 3 bases removed from V and 8 bases from J, the gap between germline ends came to 10 bases. CDR1 is LGHDT and CDR2 is YNNKEL in the germline V gene (reference sequence). The CDR3 spells CASSQGGWEAFF. CDR3 coding DNA: TGTGCCAGCAGCCAGGGGGGATGGGAAGCTTTCTTT.

CDR3 protein: CASSLSGAGGYTF. As DNA, the CDR3 is TGTGCCAGCAGCTTATCGGGGGCGGGAGGCTACACCTTC. The chain uses TRBV7-3 and TRBJ1-2; TRBD1 might be the D (6 bases). V dropped 2 bases and J dropped 8 bases, with 12 bases sitting between them. There are 13 residues in the CDR3. Germline CDR1 and CDR2: SGHTA and FQGTGA.

In this sample, this clone turned up once. The chain couples TRBV5-1 to TRBJ1-6, with 9 bases that match TRBD1. This CDR3 has 15 residues. Trimming cost V 5 bases and J 6 bases; bases outside gene matches: 6. Germline CDR1 reads SGHRS; CDR2 reads YFSETQ. The CDR3 protein is CASRLTGQGNSPLHF. The CDR3 DNA sequence: TGCGCCAGCAGATTGACGGGACAGGGTAATTCACCCCTCCACTTT.

CDR3 protein: CASSQWAGGQRSTDTQYF. CDR3 coding DNA: TGTGCCAGCAGCCAATGGGCGGGGGGGCAGAGAAGCACAGATACGCAGTATTTT. The chain combines TRBV3-1 (or the pseudogene TRBV3-2) with TRBJ2-3, with 9 bases aligning to TRBD2. The CDR3 has 18 amino acids. Trimming cost V 2 bases and J 0 bases; bases outside gene matches: 9. Germline-derived CDR1 and CDR2 are LGHDT and YNNKEL (reference sequence).

The chain couples TRBV30 to TRBJ1-3, with a possible D match to TRBD1 (5 bases). Trimming shortened V by 2 bases and J by 2 bases, and 16 bases separated the two germline ends. Per the germline V gene, CDR1 is GTSNPN and CDR2 is SVGIG (reference sequence). The CDR3 is 16 amino acids. CDR3 bases: TGTGCCTGGAGTATCCCGGCAGGGAAGGCTGGAAACACCATATATTTT. It encodes CAWSIPAGKAGNTIYF.